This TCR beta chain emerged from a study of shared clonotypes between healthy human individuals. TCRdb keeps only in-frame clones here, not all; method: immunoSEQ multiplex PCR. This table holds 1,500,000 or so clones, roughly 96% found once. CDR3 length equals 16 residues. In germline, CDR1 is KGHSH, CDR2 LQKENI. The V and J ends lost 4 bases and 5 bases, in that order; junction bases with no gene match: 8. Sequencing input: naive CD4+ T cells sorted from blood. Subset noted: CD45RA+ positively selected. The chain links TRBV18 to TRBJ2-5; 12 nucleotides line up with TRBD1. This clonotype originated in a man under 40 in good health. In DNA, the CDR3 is TGTGCCAGCTCACGGACGGGACAGGGGGCGTTCGAGACCCAGTACTTC. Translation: CASSRTGQGAFETQYF.